One and the same sample provided the 20 T cell receptor beta chains below, sequenced in a study of Graves' ophthalmopathy and Graves' hyperthyroidism. As the template, RNA transcripts were used to amplify TCR beta CDR3 regions. The workflow started with a first-round RT-PCR run with HTBI primers and then moved on to a second-round multiplex PCR. TCRdb itself ran the multiplex PCR reads through MiXCR, one entry per CDR3 protein. Of around 670,000 distinct CDR3 sequences listed, 40% are singletons. Material: peripheral blood. These receptors were taken from an adult man with Graves' ophthalmopathy.

This chain uses TRBV6-6 with TRBJ1-1, with no clear D. V lost 4 bases, J lost 0 bases, and 9 bases lay in between. CDR3 length: 14 amino acids. From germline, CDR1 is MNHNY and CDR2 SVGAGI (reference sequence). The CDR3 reads CASSFVQMNTEAFF. The CDR3 nucleotides read TGTGCCAGCAGTTTCGTACAGATGAACACTGAAGCTTTCTTT.

The chain is built from TRBV2 and TRBJ2-1, with D tentatively TRBD2 (6 bases). Germline CDR1 SNHLY, CDR2 FYNNEI. The CDR3 is 15 residues long. Trimming took off 6 bases at V and 7 bases at J, with 19 bases between the two ends. The CDR3 region is CASRTGLQEWNEQFF. In DNA, the CDR3 is TGTGCCAGCAGGACGGGACTCCAAGAATGGAATGAGCAGTTCTTC.

As concerns this clonotype: Compared with germline, one end of the junction differs, possibly owing to a read error. This sequence joins TRBV7-2 and TRBJ1-2, with D maybe TRBD1 (6 bases). Germline assignment: CDR1 SGHTA and CDR2 FQGNSA. The CDR3 totals 13 residues. DNA for the CDR3: TGTGCCCGCAGCCGACAGGTGAACTATGGCTACACCTTC. This translates into CARSRQVNYGYTF.

This clonotype was picked up many times. The chain is built from TRBV10-2 and TRBJ1-1; TRBD1 agrees at 7 bases. V dropped 7 bases and J dropped 3; count of bases not matched to a gene: 8. CDR3 length: 14 amino acids. Germline CDR1 is WSHSY and CDR2 is SAAADI. The CDR3 protein is CASKDRAVYTEAFF. CDR3 coding DNA: TGCGCCAGCAAAGACAGGGCGGTGTACACTGAAGCTTTCTTT.

This clonotype was recorded at least ten times. The chain combines TRBV2 with TRBJ2-7, with D tentatively TRBD1 or TRBD2 (5 bases each). V lost 2 bases and J lost 7, with 9 bases in between. The CDR3 has 12 amino acids. CDR1 is SNHLY, CDR2 FYNNEI, per germline. The CDR3: CASSEIGGEQYF. For the CDR3, the DNA is TGTGCCAGCAGTGAAATTGGGGGAGAGCAGTACTTC.

This clonotype was recorded at least ten times. The V and J genes are TRBV7-9 and TRBJ2-5; D is perhaps TRBD1 (5 bases). The CDR3 sequence is 14 residues long. Per germline, CDR1 SEHNR and CDR2 FQNEAQ (reference sequence). V was trimmed by 0 bases and J by 1 base, leaving 6 bases between them. CDR3 bases: TGTGCCAGCAGCTTAGCCGACAGCCAAGAGACCCAGTACTTC. It translates to CASSLADSQETQYF.

The rearrangement uses TRBV20-1 and TRBJ1-5, with 8 bases identical to TRBD1. Germline loops: CDR1 DFQATT, CDR2 SNEGSKA (reference sequence). V shed 6 bases, J shed 5 bases, and the junction held 6 bases outside the gene matches. The CDR3 sequence is 13 residues long. The CDR3 loop is CSAQGQGDQPQHF. In DNA, the CDR3 is TGCAGTGCCCAAGGACAGGGTGATCAGCCCCAGCATTTT.

A few counts support this clonotype. V is TRBV9 and J is TRBJ2-5; D is possibly TRBD2 (5 bases). The V end lost 0 bases, the J end lost 1 base, and 10 bases lay between the germline ends. The V gene's germline CDR1 is SGDLS and CDR2 YYNGEE. The CDR3 runs 15 residues. In DNA, the CDR3 is TGTGCCAGCAGCGTAGATCGTGGAGGCCAAGAGACCCAGTACTTC. It specifies CASSVDRGGQETQYF.

This clonotype was detected a few times. The V call is TRBV6-4, the J call TRBJ2-7; a weak D match, TRBD2 (6 bases). Germline CDR1 MRHNA, CDR2 SNTAGT. CDR3 length equals 13 residues. The germline V and J ends were trimmed by 6 bases and 7 bases, with 16 bases remaining between them. The CDR3 DNA reads TGTGCCAGCAGATTGACCCTAGCGAAAGAGCAGTACTTC. It codes for CASRLTLAKEQYF.

The J gene is TRBJ1-2, the V gene TRBV25-1; the D is unclear. CDR3 length: 15 residues. Germline values: CDR1 MGHDK, CDR2 SYGVNS. Trimming took off 5 bases at V and 2 bases at J, with 15 bases between the two ends. CDR3 DNA: TGTGCCAGCAGTTACCCCCCCGCAGGCAACTATGGCTACACCTTC. Its translation is CASSYPPAGNYGYTF.

The chain uses TRBV7-2 and TRBJ1-5; 8 bases agree with TRBD1. This CDR3 has 14 amino acids. Germline CDR1 SGHTA, CDR2 FQGNSA. V lost 6 bases, J lost 6 bases, and 7 bases stayed unmatched. The CDR3 region is CASRGGTGGQPQHF. The CDR3 DNA follows: TGTGCCAGCAGGGGTGGGACAGGAGGTCAGCCCCAGCATTTT.

The chain combines TRBV7-9 with TRBJ1-1; 8 nucleotides align to TRBD1. After removal of 5 bases from V and 6 bases from J, the junction contained 11 bases not matched to a gene. Germline V CDR1 and CDR2: SEHNR, FQNEAQ (reference sequence). This CDR3 region has 15 residues. The CDR3 here is CASSPRQGSPSEAFF. The CDR3 DNA follows: TGTGCCAGCAGCCCCCGACAGGGGAGTCCCTCTGAAGCTTTCTTT.

The CDR3 DNA sequence: TGTGCCAGCAGCGTTGATGGGAGGGACGGTGGCTACACCTTC. Translating it yields CASSVDGRDGGYTF. The J gene is TRBJ1-2, the V gene TRBV7-9; maybe TRBD1 (5 bases). The CDR3 spans 14 residues. Trimming shortened V by 5 bases and J by 7 bases, and 17 bases separated the two germline ends. The germline gives CDR1 SEHNR, CDR2 FQNEAQ (reference sequence).

Note on this clonotype: With a much larger clone just one base away, this may be a read error. The rearrangement joins TRBV12-3 or TRBV12-4 to TRBJ1-2; D gene unclear. Trimming removed 1 base at V and 2 bases at J, with 17 bases between. This CDR3 comprises 17 residues. CDR3 DNA sequence: TGTGCCAGCAGTTTAGTCGGGTCAGAAGACTTAAACTATGGCTACACCTTC. Residues: CASSLVGSEDLNYGYTF.

This clonotype came up many times. The chain links TRBV29-1 to TRBJ2-5, with no clear D. The CDR3 length is 11 residues. The germline CDR1 and CDR2 sequences are SQVTM and ANQGSEA. Trimming pared 8 bases from V and 5 bases from J, leaving 12 bases between. The CDR3 region is CSSLVGETQYF. In DNA, the CDR3 is TGCAGCTCCTTAGTAGGGGAGACCCAGTACTTC.

Ten or more counts support this clonotype. The chain is built from TRBV2 and TRBJ1-5; a weak D match, TRBD1 (5 bases). This CDR3 contains 12 residues. The V gene lost 7 bases and the J gene lost 2 bases, with 6 bases spanning the gap. Germline CDR1 and CDR2: SNHLY and FYNNEI. The CDR3 spells CASMGGNQPQHF. The CDR3 DNA reads TGTGCCAGCATGGGGGGCAATCAGCCCCAGCATTTT.

The rearrangement joins TRBV24-1 to TRBJ1-5; TRBD1 matches at 8 bases. Trimming at V came to 7 bases and at J to 4 bases, leaving 11 bases not matched to a gene. The CDR3 runs 16 residues. Germline lookup yields CDR1 KGHDR and CDR2 SFDVKD. CDR3 amino acids: CATSNSGGAGNQPQHF. For the CDR3, the DNA is TGTGCCACCAGCAACTCAGGGGGCGCGGGGAATCAGCCCCAGCATTTT.

This chain connects TRBV10-2 to TRBJ1-4, with D unclear. The V and J ends lost 2 bases and 8 bases respectively, with 9 bases between them. CDR1 WSHSY and CDR2 SAAADI come from the germline V gene. CDR3 length: 13 amino acids. The CDR3 loop reads CASSENELEKLFF. DNA of the CDR3: TGCGCCAGCAGTGAGAACGAGTTGGAAAAACTGTTTTTT.

This chain uses TRBV10-3 with TRBJ1-1; a weak D match, TRBD1 (6 bases). The germline V gene encodes CDR1 ENHRY and CDR2 SYGVKD. CDR3 size: 15 residues. CDR3 residues: CTSSYLDRMNTEAFF. The CDR3 DNA is TGTACCAGCAGTTACTTGGACAGAATGAACACTGAAGCTTTCTTT.

J is TRBJ2-1 and V is TRBV11-2; a possible D gene is TRBD2 (6 bases). V was shortened by 6 bases and J by 0 bases, with 12 bases between the two germline ends. CDR3 length equals 15 residues. Per germline, CDR1 SGHAT and CDR2 FQNNGV. The CDR3 nucleotides are TGTGCCAGCAGGCCTGGGGGGAGCTCCTACAATGAGCAGTTCTTC. Its translation: CASRPGGSSYNEQFF.